This entry features one T cell receptor beta chain sequence. Its specificity is unknown. This table comes from immunoSEQ multiplex PCR, and its TCRdb copy is limited to in-frame clones, with some not included. The table has about 94,000 clones, roughly 85% seen once. The data stem from a study of Ad26.COV2.S vaccination and SARS-CoV-2 variants. Whole-study findings and limits: Participants given vaccine showed non-spike TCR breadth similar to that of placebo recipients. Placebo recipients had lower spike-specific TCR breadth than vaccine recipients. Spike-specific CD8+ and CD4+ T cell responses reportedly showed substantial breadth after vaccination.

This clonotype originated in a human donor who had recovered from COVID-19. The specimen comprised peripheral blood, sampled after recovery from COVID-19.

CDR3 region: CASSQGVDQPQHF. CDR3 in DNA: TGCGCCAGCAGCCAAGGGGTAGATCAGCCCCAGCATTTT. The chain is built from TRBV4-3 and TRBJ1-5; no firm D call. Trimming removed 1 base at V and 5 bases at J, with 6 bases between. The CDR3 length is 13 residues. Germline CDR1 reads LGHNA; CDR2 reads YSLEER.